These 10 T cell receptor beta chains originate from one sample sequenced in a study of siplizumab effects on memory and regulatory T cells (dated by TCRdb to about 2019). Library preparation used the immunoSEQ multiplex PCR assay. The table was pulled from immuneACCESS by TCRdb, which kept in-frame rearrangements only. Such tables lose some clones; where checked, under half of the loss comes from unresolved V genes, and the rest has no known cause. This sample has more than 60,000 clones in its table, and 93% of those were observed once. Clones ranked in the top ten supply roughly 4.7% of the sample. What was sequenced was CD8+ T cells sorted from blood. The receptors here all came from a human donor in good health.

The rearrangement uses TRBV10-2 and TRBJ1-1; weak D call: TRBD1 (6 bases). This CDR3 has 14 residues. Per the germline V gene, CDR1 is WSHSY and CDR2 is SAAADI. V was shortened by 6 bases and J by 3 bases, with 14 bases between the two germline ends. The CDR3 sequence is CASSPAGEDTEAFF. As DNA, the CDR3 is TGCGCCAGCAGCCCCGCAGGGGAAGACACTGAAGCTTTCTTT.

CDR3 bases: TGCAGCGAAGTACCCTCTCCCGTTGAAGCTTTCTTT. It codes for CSEVPSPVEAFF. V gene TRBV29-1 combines with J gene TRBJ1-1; D gene unclear. The germline V and J ends were trimmed by 7 bases and 7 bases, with 16 bases remaining between them. This CDR3 contains 12 residues. CDR1 is SQVTM, CDR2 ANQGSEA, per germline.

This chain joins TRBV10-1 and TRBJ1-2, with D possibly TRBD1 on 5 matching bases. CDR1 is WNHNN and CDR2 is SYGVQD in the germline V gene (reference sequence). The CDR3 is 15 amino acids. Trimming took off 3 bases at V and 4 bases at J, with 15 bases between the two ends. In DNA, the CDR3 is TGCGCCAGCAGTGAAAATCCCCAGGGAACCTATGGCTACACCTTC. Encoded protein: CASSENPQGTYGYTF.

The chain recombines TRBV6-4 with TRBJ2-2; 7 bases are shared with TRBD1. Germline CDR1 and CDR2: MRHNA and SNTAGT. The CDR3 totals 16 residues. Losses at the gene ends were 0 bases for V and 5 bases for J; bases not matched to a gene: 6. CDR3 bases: TGTGCCAGCAGTGACTCTGGGGCAGGGGGAACCGGGGAGCTGTTTTTT. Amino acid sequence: CASSDSGAGGTGELFF.

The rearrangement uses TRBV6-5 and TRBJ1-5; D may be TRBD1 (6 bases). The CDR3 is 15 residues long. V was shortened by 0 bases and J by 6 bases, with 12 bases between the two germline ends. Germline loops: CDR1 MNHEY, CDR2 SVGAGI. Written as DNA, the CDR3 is TGTGCCAGCAGTTACTCGACGGGGGGCGGTCAGCCCCAGCATTTT. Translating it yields CASSYSTGGGQPQHF.

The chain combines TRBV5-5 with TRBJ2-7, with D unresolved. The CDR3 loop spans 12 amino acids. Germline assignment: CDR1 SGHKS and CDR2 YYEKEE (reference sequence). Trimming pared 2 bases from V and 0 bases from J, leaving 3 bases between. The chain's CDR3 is CASSLSSYEQYF. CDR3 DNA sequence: TGTGCCAGCAGCTTAAGCTCCTACGAGCAGTACTTC.

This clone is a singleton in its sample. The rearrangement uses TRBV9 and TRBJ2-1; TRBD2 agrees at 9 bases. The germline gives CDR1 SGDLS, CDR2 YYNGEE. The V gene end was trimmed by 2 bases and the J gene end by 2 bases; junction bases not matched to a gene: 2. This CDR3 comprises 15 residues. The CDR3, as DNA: TGTGCCAGCAGCGTGACTAGCGGACCCTACAATGAGCAGTTCTTC. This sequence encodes CASSVTSGPYNEQFF.

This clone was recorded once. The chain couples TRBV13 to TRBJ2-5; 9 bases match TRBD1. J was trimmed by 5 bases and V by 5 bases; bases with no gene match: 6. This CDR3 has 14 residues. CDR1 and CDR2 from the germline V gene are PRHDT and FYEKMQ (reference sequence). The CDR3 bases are TGTGCCAGCAGCGTGGGACAGGGATTTGAGACCCAGTACTTC. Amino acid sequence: CASSVGQGFETQYF.

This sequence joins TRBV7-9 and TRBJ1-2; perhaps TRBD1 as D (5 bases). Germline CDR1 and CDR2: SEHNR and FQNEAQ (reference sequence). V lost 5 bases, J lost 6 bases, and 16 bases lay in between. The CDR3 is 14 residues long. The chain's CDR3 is CASSGRGSGDGYTF. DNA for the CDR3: TGTGCCAGCAGCGGTCGGGGGTCGGGAGATGGCTACACCTTC.

The CDR3 protein is CASREGTGELFF. For the CDR3, the DNA is TGCGCCAGCAGAGAGGGGACCGGGGAGCTGTTTTTT. The rearrangement joins TRBV5-1 to TRBJ2-2, with D perhaps being TRBD1 or TRBD2 (5 bases each). Trimming took off 5 bases at V and 5 bases at J, with 7 bases between the two ends. The CDR3 is made up of 12 amino acids. Germline V CDR1 and CDR2: SGHRS, YFSETQ.